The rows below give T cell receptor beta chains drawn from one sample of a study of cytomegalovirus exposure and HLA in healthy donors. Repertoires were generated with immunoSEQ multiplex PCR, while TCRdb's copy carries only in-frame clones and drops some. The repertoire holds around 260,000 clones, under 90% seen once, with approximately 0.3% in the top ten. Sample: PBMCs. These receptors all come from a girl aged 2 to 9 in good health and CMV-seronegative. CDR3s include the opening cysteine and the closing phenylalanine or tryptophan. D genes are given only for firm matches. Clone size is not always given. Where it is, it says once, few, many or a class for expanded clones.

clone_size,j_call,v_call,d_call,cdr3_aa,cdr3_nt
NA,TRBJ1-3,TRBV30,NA,CAWSIGSGNTIYF,TGTGCCTGGAGTATCGGGTCTGGAAACACCATATATTTT
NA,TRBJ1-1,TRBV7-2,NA,CASSLERRRNTEAFF,TGTGCCAGCAGCTTAGAGAGGCGGCGGAACACTGAAGCTTTCTTT
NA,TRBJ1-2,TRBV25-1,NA,CASSELAALYGYTF,TGTGCCAGCAGTGAATTGGCGGCTCTTTATGGCTACACCTTC
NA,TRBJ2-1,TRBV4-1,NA,CASSQVGREQFF,TGCGCCAGCAGCCAAGTCGGGAGAGAGCAGTTCTTC
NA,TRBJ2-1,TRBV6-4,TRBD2,CASSQTSGGGNEQFF,TGTGCCAGCAGCCAAACTAGCGGGGGTGGTAATGAGCAGTTCTTC
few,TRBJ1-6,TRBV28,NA,CASSLTTPRLHF,TGTGCCAGCAGTTTAACTACCCCGAGACTCCACTTT
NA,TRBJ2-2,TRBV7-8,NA,CASSLASTGELFF,TGTGCCAGCAGCTTGGCCAGTACCGGGGAGCTGTTTTTT
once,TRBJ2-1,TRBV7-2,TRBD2,CASRGLAGDHNEQFF,TGTGCCAGCAGAGGACTAGCGGGGGACCACAATGAGCAGTTCTTC
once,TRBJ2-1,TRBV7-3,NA,CASSLLGQGLNNEQFF,TGTGCCAGCAGCTTACTTGGGCAGGGGCTTAACAATGAGCAGTTCTTC
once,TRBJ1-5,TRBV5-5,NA,CASSLAPSRSNQPQHF,TGTGCCAGCAGCTTGGCCCCTAGCAGGAGCAATCAGCCCCAGCATTTT
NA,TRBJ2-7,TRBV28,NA,CASSLRSSEQYF,TGTGCCAGCAGTTTACGGTCTTCCGAGCAGTACTTC
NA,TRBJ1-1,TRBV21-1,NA,CASGRHGTGDFMNTEAFF,TGTGCCAGCGGGCGCCACGGGACAGGGGACTTCATGAACACTGAAGCTTTCTTT
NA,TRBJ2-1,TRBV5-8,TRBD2,CASSLALVAGAYNEQFF,TGTGCCAGCAGCTTGGCCCTAGTAGCGGGGGCCTACAATGAGCAGTTCTTC
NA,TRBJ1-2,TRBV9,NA,CASSAVEGGGYTF,TGTGCCAGCAGCGCAGTAGAAGGGGGTGGCTACACCTTC
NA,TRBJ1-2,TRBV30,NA,CAWSGGRNYGYTF,TGTGCCTGGAGTGGGGGCAGAAACTATGGCTACACCTTC
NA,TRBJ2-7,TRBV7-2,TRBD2,CASSLVVAGGSYEQYF,TGTGCCAGCAGCTTAGTAGTGGCGGGGGGTTCCTACGAGCAGTACTTC
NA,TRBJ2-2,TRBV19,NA,CASSIPGGRDTGELFF,TGTGCCAGTAGTATTCCTGGGGGGAGAGACACCGGGGAGCTGTTTTTT
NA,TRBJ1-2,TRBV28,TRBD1,CASSLTGRRAWTF,TGTGCCAGCAGTTTGACAGGGCGCCGTGCGTGGACCTTC
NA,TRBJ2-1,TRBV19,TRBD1,CAVTGGGEQFF,TGTGCCGTAACAGGGGGTGGTGAGCAGTTCTTC
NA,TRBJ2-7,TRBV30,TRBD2,CACWTGGYEQYF,TGTGCCTGCTGGACGGGGGGTTACGAGCAGTACTTC
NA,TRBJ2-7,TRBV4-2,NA,CASSPAAAAYEQYF,TGTGCCAGCAGCCCCGCGGCAGCAGCCTACGAGCAGTACTTC
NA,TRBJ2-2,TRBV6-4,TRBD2,CARRAGPNTGELFF,TGTGCCAGAAGAGCGGGGCCGAACACCGGGGAGCTGTTTTTT
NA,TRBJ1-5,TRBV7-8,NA,CASSLSLGQSGYYSNQPQHF,TGTGCCAGCAGCTTAAGTCTGGGCCAGTCCGGATATTATAGCAATCAGCCCCAGCATTTT
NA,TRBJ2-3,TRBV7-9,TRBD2,CASSFLAGGGTDTQYF,TGTGCCAGCAGCTTCCTAGCGGGGGGTGGCACAGATACGCAGTATTTT
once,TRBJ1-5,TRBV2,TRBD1,CASSNRGVNQPQHF,TGTGCCAGCAGTAACAGGGGGGTAAATCAGCCCCAGCATTTT
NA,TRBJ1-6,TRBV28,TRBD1,CASSPPGQGRSPLHF,TGTGCCAGCAGTCCCCCGGGACAGGGGCGTTCACCCCTCCACTTT
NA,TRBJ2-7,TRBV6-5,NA,CATRGGGQLYEQYF,TGTGCCACCCGAGGAGGGGGACAGCTTTACGAGCAGTACTTC
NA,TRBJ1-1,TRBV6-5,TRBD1,CASSSGQVVLDTEAFF,TGTGCCAGCAGTTCGGGACAGGTTGTATTAGACACTGAAGCTTTCTTT
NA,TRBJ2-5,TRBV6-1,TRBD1,CASSGGQGAAETQYF,TGTGCCAGCAGTGGGGGACAGGGGGCGGCGGAGACCCAGTACTTC
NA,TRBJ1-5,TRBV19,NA,CASSISPTLRSPQHF,TGTGCCAGTAGTATCTCCCCGACCCTGCGGTCGCCCCAGCATTTT
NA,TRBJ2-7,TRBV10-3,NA,CAISDLTSEQYF,TGTGCCATCAGTGATTTAACGAGCGAGCAGTACTTC
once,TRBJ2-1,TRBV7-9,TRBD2,CASSPGTSWVNEQFF,TGTGCCAGCAGCCCCGGGACTAGCTGGGTCAATGAGCAGTTCTTC
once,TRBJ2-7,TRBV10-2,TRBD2,CASSRLAGNSEQYF,TGCGCCAGCAGTCGACTAGCGGGAAATTCCGAGCAGTACTTC
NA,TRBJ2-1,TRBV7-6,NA,CASSLRKLRDEQFF,TGTGCCAGCAGCTTACGCAAGTTGCGGGATGAGCAGTTCTTC
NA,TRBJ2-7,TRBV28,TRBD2,CASSLRTSVPYEQYF,TGTGCCAGCAGTCTACGGACTAGCGTACCCTACGAGCAGTACTTC
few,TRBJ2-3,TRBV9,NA,CASSVGAGASTDTQYF,TGTGCCAGCAGCGTAGGGGCAGGGGCAAGCACAGATACGCAGTATTTT
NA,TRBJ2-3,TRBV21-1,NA,CASSPTSTSSLFYTQYF,TGTGCCAGCAGCCCAACGTCGACTAGCTCCCTGTTCTATACGCAGTATTTT
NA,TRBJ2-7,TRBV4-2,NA,CASSQDSYSSYEQYF,TGTGCCAGCAGCCAAGATTCGTACTCATCGTACGAGCAGTACTTC
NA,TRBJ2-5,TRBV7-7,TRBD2,CASSLSGLAETQYF,TGTGCCAGCAGCTTATCGGGACTAGCGGAGACCCAGTACTTC
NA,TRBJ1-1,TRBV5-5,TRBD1,CASSLTPGTGLGDTEAFF,TGTGCCAGCAGCTTAACGCCCGGGACAGGGTTAGGGGACACTGAAGCTTTCTTT
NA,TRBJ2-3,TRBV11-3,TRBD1,CASSTGQGLTDTQYF,TGTGCCAGCAGCACTGGACAGGGCCTCACAGATACGCAGTATTTT
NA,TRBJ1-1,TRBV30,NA,CAWRGGKSMNTEAFF,TGTGCCTGGAGGGGGGGAAAGAGCATGAACACTGAAGCTTTCTTT
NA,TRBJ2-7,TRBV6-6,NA,CASSLRADSTYEQYF,TGTGCCAGCAGTTTGCGCGCGGACTCTACCTACGAGCAGTACTTC
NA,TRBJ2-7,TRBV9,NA,CASSVAGAPYEQYF,TGTGCCAGCAGCGTAGCAGGGGCCCCCTACGAGCAGTACTTC
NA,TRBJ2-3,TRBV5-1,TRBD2,CASSLSKRGDYTDTQYF,TGCGCCAGCAGCTTGAGTAAGCGGGGGGACTACACAGATACGCAGTATTTT
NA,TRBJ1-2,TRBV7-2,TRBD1,CASSLAPPGQGIYGYTF,TGTGCCAGCAGCTTAGCACCACCGGGACAGGGGATATATGGCTACACCTTC
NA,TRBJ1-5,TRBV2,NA,CASSEGGAPNQPQHF,TGTGCCAGCAGTGAGGGGGGAGCACCTAATCAGCCCCAGCATTTT